This T cell receptor (beta chain) is drawn from a study of identical twins. With respect to this clonotype: Its cognate antigen is unknown.

The study, taken as a whole, reports: For out-of-frame beta sequences, excess twin sharing was weaker. Invariant MAIT and iNKT cells may have partly biased zero-insertion analyses.

Germline CDR1 reads LNHDA; CDR2 reads SQIVND (reference sequence). The V end was cut by 9 bases, the J end by 4 bases, with 20 bases between. The CDR3 covers 15 residues. TCRdb used MiXCR to reprocess the 5' RACE reads, holding one entry per CDR3 protein. This table has roughly 700,000 distinct CDR3 sequences, over 8.5% appearing once. These data also featured in a second study, about yellow fever vaccine responses in identical twins.

The chain combines TRBV19 with TRBJ2-3, with D perhaps TRBD1 or TRBD2 (5 bases each). The TCR comes from a woman aged 18-29 years in good health. Material for sequencing was PBMCs. The CDR3 nucleotides read TGTGCCAGGGTACGGGACCCCAAATGCGCAGATACGCAGTATTTT. It yields the protein CARVRDPKCADTQYF.